These T cell receptor beta chains were read from a single sample in a study of blood T cell repertoires in COVID-19. The assay was immunoSEQ multiplex PCR, and TCRdb's table has in-frame clones only and misses some. Of under 85,000 clones listed, approximately 80% are singletons. Specimen: peripheral blood. These receptors all come from a man aged 50 to 60 with acute or convalescent COVID-19. Both conserved end residues are part of each CDR3. D genes are given only for firm matches. Where a row states a size, it is once, few, many or the class of an expanded clone; other rows omit it.

>TRBD1|TRBV5-4|NA|14|TRBJ2-2
CASSASTGVGELFF
TGTGCCAGCAGCGCATCGACAGGGGTCGGGGAGCTGTTTTTT
>NA|TRBV28|NA|12|TRBJ2-3
CASSSLIDTQYF
TGTGCCAGCAGTTCACTCATCGATACGCAGTATTTT
>NA|TRBV6-6|NA|14|TRBJ1-4
CASSYSAHDEKLFF
TGTGCCAGCAGTTACTCCGCACATGATGAAAAACTGTTTTTT
>TRBD1|TRBV6-2/TRBV6-3|NA|12|TRBJ2-7
CASSYSSWDRGF
TGTGCCAGCAGTTACTCTTCTTGGGACAGAGGGTTC
>NA|TRBV2|NA|14|TRBJ1-1
CASSEEQLNTEAFF
TGTGCCAGCAGTGAAGAACAGCTGAACACTGAAGCTTTCTTT
>NA|TRBV15|NA|16|TRBJ1-4
CATSRDQVREGEKLFF
TGTGCCACCAGCAGAGATCAGGTCAGGGAGGGTGAAAAACTGTTTTTT
>NA|TRBV27|NA|14|TRBJ1-1
CASKGRDRNTEAFF
TGTGCCAGCAAGGGGAGGGATCGGAACACTGAAGCTTTCTTT
>TRBD1|TRBV7-8|NA|15|TRBJ2-5
CASNHWDRGYETQYF
TGTGCCAGCAACCACTGGGACAGGGGGTATGAGACCCAGTACTTC
>TRBD1|TRBV18|NA|16|TRBJ1-1
CASSPPQGGIYTEAFF
TGTGCCAGCTCACCTCCACAGGGGGGGATTTACACTGAAGCTTTCTTT
>NA|TRBV19|NA|16|TRBJ1-5
CASSIRSGRVSQPQHF
TGTGCCAGTAGTATACGGTCAGGAAGAGTCTCTCAGCCCCAGCATTTT
>NA|TRBV12-5|NA|14|TRBJ1-5
CASGWTDNHQPQHF
TGTGCTAGTGGCTGGACAGATAACCATCAGCCCCAGCATTTT
>NA|TRBV30|few|14|TRBJ1-2
CASELVRVRNGYTF
TGTGCCTCGGAATTGGTGCGGGTTCGAAATGGCTACACCTTC
>NA|TRBV6-6|few|15|TRBJ2-7
CASTPGTRVVYEQYF
TGTGCCAGCACCCCAGGGACAAGGGTAGTCTACGAGCAGTACTTC
>TRBD1|TRBV6-1|NA|15|TRBJ1-1
CASSEQGQGWPEAFF
TGTGCCAGCAGTGAACAGGGACAGGGCTGGCCTGAAGCTTTCTTT
>TRBD1|TRBV2|NA|18|TRBJ2-2
CASSLQDRGGFLSGELFF
TGTGCCAGCAGCCTCCAGGACAGGGGGGGATTCTTATCCGGGGAGCTGTTTTTT
>NA|TRBV7-8|few|14|TRBJ2-7
CASSLGQGGGFGDF
TGTGCCAGCAGCTTAGGACAGGGCGGGGGGTTCGGCGACTTC
>NA|TRBV11-1|NA|13|TRBJ2-5
CASSPGQQETQYF
TGTGCCAGCAGCCCCGGACAGCAAGAGACCCAGTACTTC
>NA|TRBV7-9|NA|12|TRBJ2-7
CASSPMRYEQYF
TGTGCCAGCAGCCCAATGCGGTACGAGCAGTACTTC
>NA|TRBV6-6|NA|13|TRBJ1-5
CASSQNGHKPQHF
TGTGCCAGCAGTCAGAACGGACATAAGCCCCAGCATTTT
>NA|TRBV3-1/TRBV3-2|NA|14|TRBJ2-3
CASSQTFSTDTQYF
TGTGCCAGCAGCCAGACATTTAGCACAGATACGCAGTATTTT
>NA|TRBV7-3|NA|14|TRBJ1-1
CASSPQGRGTEAFF
TGTGCCAGCAGCCCACAGGGAAGAGGCACTGAAGCTTTCTTT
>NA|TRBV7-2|NA|14|TRBJ2-7
CASSQIGGTYEQYF
TGTGCCAGCAGCCAGATCGGGGGGACATACGAGCAGTACTTC
>TRBD1|TRBV5-6|few|14|TRBJ2-5
CASSLSGTEETQYF
TGTGCCAGCAGCTTATCCGGGACAGAAGAGACCCAGTACTTC
>NA|TRBV29-1|NA|13|TRBJ2-5
CSARQGVPETQYF
TGCAGCGCCCGTCAAGGGGTCCCGGAGACCCAGTACTTC
>TRBD2|TRBV7-3|NA|15|TRBJ2-1
CASSHTLAGIDEQFF
TGTGCCAGCAGCCACACCCTAGCGGGTATTGATGAGCAGTTCTTC
>NA|TRBV21-1|NA|14|TRBJ1-2
CASTRDRGLDGYTF
TGTGCCAGCACTCGGGACAGGGGATTAGATGGCTACACCTTC
>NA|TRBV3-1/TRBV3-2|NA|15|TRBJ1-1
CASSQVRGLNTEAFF
TGTGCCAGCAGCCAAGTCAGGGGACTGAACACTGAAGCTTTCTTT
>NA|TRBV5-8|NA|15|TRBJ1-4
CASRHRQSTNEKLFF
TGTGCCAGCAGGCACCGACAGTCAACTAATGAAAAACTGTTTTTT
>TRBD1|TRBV18|NA|17|TRBJ1-6
CASSPRTGSSYNSPLHF
TGTGCCAGCTCACCCCGGACAGGGAGCTCCTATAATTCACCCCTCCACTTT
>NA|TRBV5-1|NA|15|TRBJ2-2
CASSYRDTTTGELFF
TGCGCCAGCAGTTACCGGGACACGACCACCGGGGAGCTGTTTTTT
>NA|TRBV2|NA|15|TRBJ1-4
CASSDTLSSNEKLFF
TGTGCCAGCAGTGATACCCTATCCTCTAATGAAAAACTGTTTTTT
>TRBD2|TRBV9|NA|16|TRBJ2-3
CASSVEAGGILDTQYF
TGTGCCAGCAGCGTAGAAGCGGGGGGGATTCTAGATACGCAGTATTTT
>NA|TRBV13|NA|14|TRBJ1-3
CASSPAGGGNTIYF
TGTGCCAGCAGCCCGGCGGGGGGTGGAAACACCATATATTTT
>NA|TRBV5-5|NA|15|TRBJ1-3
CASTRPGVTGNTIYF
TGTGCCAGCACCCGACCCGGGGTAACTGGAAACACCATATATTTT
>TRBD1|TRBV4-2|NA|16|TRBJ1-2
CASSLRDRGANYGYTF
TGTGCCAGCAGCCTACGGGACAGGGGAGCTAACTATGGCTACACCTTC
>NA|TRBV4-1|NA|14|TRBJ2-7
CASSQDLGRGEQYF
TGCGCCAGCAGCCAAGATCTCGGCCGGGGGGAGCAGTACTTC
>TRBD1|TRBV6-4|NA|13|TRBJ2-1
CAKGQGIYNEQFF
TGTGCCAAAGGACAGGGTATCTACAATGAGCAGTTCTTC
>NA|TRBV9|NA|16|TRBJ1-1
CASSVATSGLNTEAFF
TGTGCCAGCAGCGTAGCTACCTCAGGGTTGAACACTGAAGCTTTCTTT
>TRBD2|TRBV7-7|few|15|TRBJ2-1
CASSLGTSRYNEQFF
TGTGCCAGCAGCTTAGGGACTAGCCGCTACAATGAGCAGTTCTTC
>TRBD1|TRBV7-3|NA|15|TRBJ1-2
CASSPTTGGGYGYTF
TGTGCCAGCAGCCCTACGACAGGGGGCGGCTATGGCTACACCTTC
>NA|TRBV5-5|NA|15|TRBJ1-5
CASSLTALFNQPQHF
TGTGCCAGCAGCTTGACAGCCCTATTCAATCAGCCCCAGCATTTT
>NA|TRBV18|NA|15|TRBJ2-1
CASSPPAGAYNEQFF
TGTGCCAGCTCACCCCCGGCCGGGGCCTACAATGAGCAGTTCTTC
>NA|TRBV5-5|NA|14|TRBJ1-4
CASSLRSGNEKLFF
TGTGCCAGCAGCTTACGGTCAGGGAATGAAAAACTGTTTTTT
>TRBD2|TRBV2|NA|15|TRBJ2-5
CASTPTSARQETQYF
TGTGCCAGCACTCCGACTAGCGCCAGACAAGAGACCCAGTACTTC
>TRBD2|TRBV7-9|few|14|TRBJ2-7
CASSPRTSGSEQYF
TGTGCCAGCAGCCCGCGGACTAGCGGGAGTGAGCAGTACTTC
>TRBD2|TRBV5-1|NA|17|TRBJ2-3
CASSYAGTSGGTDTQYF
TGCGCCAGCAGCTACGCCGGGACTAGCGGGGGAACAGATACGCAGTATTTT
>NA|TRBV12-5|NA|11|TRBJ1-2
CASVGPRLGTF
TGTGCTAGTGTGGGCCCCCGGTTAGGCACCTTC
>TRBD2|TRBV10-3|NA|18|TRBJ2-1
CAINPGLAGGWSYNEQFF
TGTGCCATCAACCCGGGACTAGCGGGAGGGTGGTCCTACAATGAGCAGTTCTTC
>NA|TRBV6-1|NA|13|TRBJ1-3
CASSESLRNTIYF
TGTGCCAGCAGTGAGTCTCTACGAAACACCATATATTTT
>NA|TRBV4-1|NA|16|TRBJ1-3
CASSQAPGRGWDTIYF
TGCGCCAGCAGCCAAGCCCCGGGCAGGGGCTGGGACACCATATATTTT
>NA|TRBV7-7|NA|13|TRBJ2-7
CASSSGSSYEQYF
TGTGCCAGCAGCTCGGGGTCTTCCTACGAGCAGTACTTC
>NA|TRBV7-2|NA|16|TRBJ1-2
CASSHYKGGENYGYTF
TGTGCCAGCAGCCACTACAAGGGGGGGGAAAACTATGGCTACACCTTC
>NA|TRBV6-2/TRBV6-3|few|12|TRBJ1-1
CASSYAQALAFF
TGTGCCAGCAGTTACGCCCAGGCGTTGGCTTTCTTT
>TRBD2|TRBV3-1/TRBV3-2|once|14|TRBJ2-7
CASRPGLATYEQYF
TGTGCCAGCAGGCCGGGACTAGCAACCTACGAGCAGTACTTC
>NA|TRBV5-1|NA|13|TRBJ2-7
CASSFGGSYEQYF
TGCGCCAGCAGCTTCGGGGGCTCCTACGAGCAGTACTTC